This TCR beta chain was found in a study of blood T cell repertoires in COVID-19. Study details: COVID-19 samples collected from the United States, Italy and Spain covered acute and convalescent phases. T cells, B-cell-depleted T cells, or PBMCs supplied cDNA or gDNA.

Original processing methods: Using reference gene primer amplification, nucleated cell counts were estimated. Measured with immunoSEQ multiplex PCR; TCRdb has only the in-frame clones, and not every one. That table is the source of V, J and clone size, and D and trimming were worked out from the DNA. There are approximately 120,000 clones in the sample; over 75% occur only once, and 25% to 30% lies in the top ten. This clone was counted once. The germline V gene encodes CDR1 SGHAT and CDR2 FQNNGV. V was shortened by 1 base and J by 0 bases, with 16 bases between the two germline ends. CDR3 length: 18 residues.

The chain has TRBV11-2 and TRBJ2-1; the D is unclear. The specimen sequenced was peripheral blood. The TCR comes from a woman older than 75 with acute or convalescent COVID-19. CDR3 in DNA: TGTGCCAGCAGCTTAGGTTTATCCCACACAAGCTCCTACAATGAGCAGTTCTTC. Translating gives CASSLGLSHTSSYNEQFF.